The clone carrying this T cell receptor beta chain was seen at least ten times. The data belong to a study of human T cells and chemical hapten exposure. As the library was built, unique molecular identifiers were attached to individual cDNA molecules. TCRdb independently ran MiXCR on the RACE reads; one entry per CDR3 protein. Among 80,000 to 100,000 distinct CDR3 sequences listed, roughly a tenth were seen once. As for time point: patch test 3, about 24 weeks after DPC sensitization. Treatment here: therapeutic diphenylcyclopropenone sensitization with weekly scalp DPC. Trimming at V came to 6 bases and at J to 1 base, leaving 5 bases not matched to a gene. The CDR3 is 14 amino acids.

This chain connects TRBV12-3 or TRBV12-4 to TRBJ2-7; TRBD1 agrees at 8 bases. The sample consisted of whole blood, taken in connection with sensitization to the hapten diphenylcyclopropenone (DPC). The TCR originated in a woman between 45 and 65 years old with alopecia areata. Some clones in this sample may be carry-over from other donors' samples. In DNA form, the CDR3 reads TGTGCCAGCAGACCTACAGGGGGGTCCTACGAGCAGTACTTC. Translated, it gives CASRPTGGSYEQYF.